A single sample gave rise to the 5 T cell receptor beta chains below, sequenced in a study of glioma-infiltrating T cells. TCR alpha and beta CDR3 regions were amplified from RNA using iRepertoire nested multiplex PCR. TCRdb analysed the multiplex PCR reads with MiXCR anew, one entry per CDR3 protein. This sample has 150,000 to 200,000 distinct CDR3 sequences, with more than 30% found just once. The sample consisted of glioma tissue, nonneoplastic brain tissue, or PBMCs (not recorded which). These TCRs come from a human donor with low-grade glioma or glioblastoma, undergoing nonglioma brain surgery, or in good health (not recorded which).

This clonotype was detected many times. The V gene is TRBV6-1, the J gene TRBJ1-1; D remains ambiguous. CDR3 length: 12 residues. Trimming cost V 7 bases and J 4 bases, with 10 bases left between them. CDR1 is MNHNS, CDR2 SASEGT, per germline. CDR3 nucleotides: TGTGCCAGCACGCCCGATAGCACTGAAGCTTTCTTT. It is translated as CASTPDSTEAFF.

To note about this clonotype: Given a much more abundant clone one base away, this may be a read error. The J gene is TRBJ1-1, the V gene TRBV5-4; D gene unclear. This CDR3 comprises 12 residues. V lost 3 bases, J lost 3 bases, and 6 bases lay in between. Germline CDR1 SGHNT, CDR2 YYREEE (reference sequence). The CDR3: CASSSRDTEAFF. The CDR3 DNA reads TGTGCCAGCAGCTCCCGGGACACTGAAGCTTTCTTT.

The J gene is TRBJ1-2, the V gene TRBV5-6; D is possibly TRBD1 (5 bases). Germline CDR1 reads SGHDT; CDR2 reads YYEEEE. The germline V and J ends were trimmed by 1 base and 8 bases, with 9 bases remaining between them. This CDR3 is 12 amino acids long. CDR3 in DNA: TGTGCCAGCAGCTTGAGAGGGGAAGGCTACACCTTC. This translates into CASSLRGEGYTF.

In its sample, this clonotype was seen a few times. The V and J genes are TRBV29-1 and TRBJ2-5; 7 bases fit TRBD1. The CDR3 spans 13 residues. Losses at the gene ends were 4 bases for V and 4 bases for J; bases not matched to a gene: 6. Germline CDR1 and CDR2: SQVTM and ANQGSEA. CDR3 region: CSVVQGVVETQYF. In nucleotides, the CDR3 is TGCAGCGTTGTCCAGGGGGTCGTAGAGACCCAGTACTTC.

V and J are TRBV28 and TRBJ1-1, with D uncertain. The CDR3 spans 13 residues. CDR1 and CDR2 from the germline V gene are MDHEN and SYDVKM. For the CDR3, the DNA is TGTGCAAGCTCGAACAAGGGTTACACTGAAGCTTTCTTT. It translates to CASSNKGYTEAFF.